This paragraph reports one TCR beta chain. Enrolled through a virtual design, the participants were between 18 and 89 years of age and came from some 25 US areas. In assigning cohorts, the study relied on participant-reported clinical history. The sample belongs to a study of blood T cell repertoires in COVID-19. In the study overall: Researchers got acute and convalescent COVID-19 samples from the United States, Italy and Spain. The cDNA or gDNA used as material had been derived from T cells, B-cell-depleted T cells, or PBMCs.

Trimming shortened V by 0 bases and J by 0 bases, and 8 bases separated the two germline ends. This CDR3 has 15 residues. Germline V lookup: CDR1 SGHRS, CDR2 YFSETQ. Profiled with immunoSEQ multiplex PCR; TCRdb holds only in-frame clones, not every one. The sample includes 330,000 or so clones, roughly nine tenths of them seen just once. The chain has TRBV5-1 and TRBJ2-3; D call uncertain. The receptor was derived from a woman aged 25 to 39 who had recovered from COVID-19. The material sequenced was PBMCs or T cells enriched from blood (not recorded which). CDR3 loop: CASSLASGSTDTQYF. The CDR3 DNA sequence: TGCGCCAGCAGCTTGGCCTCGGGTAGCACAGATACGCAGTATTTT.